Listed here are 3 T cell receptor beta chains from one sample, sequenced in a study of identical twins. One entry per CDR3 protein results from TCRdb running MiXCR on the 5' RACE reads. The sample gives around 490,000 distinct CDR3 sequences, nearly 15% of which show up once; about 0.4% is in the top ten. The sample was also linked to a second study, of yellow fever vaccine responses in identical twins.

Sample: CD4+ T cells sorted from blood. These receptors came from a woman younger than 30 in good health.

CDR3 nucleotides: TGTGCCAGCAGCATCAGACCTAGCGGGAGGGCCGATGAGCAGTTCTTC. Residues: CASSIRPSGRADEQFF. The chain carries TRBV9 and TRBJ2-1; 12 positions agree with TRBD2. The CDR3 consists of 16 residues. Trimming cost V 4 bases and J 8 bases; bases outside gene matches: 10. Germline CDR1 SGDLS, CDR2 YYNGEE.

This clonotype has a single count. This chain connects TRBV3-1 to TRBJ1-1, with no clear D. CDR3 length: 13 amino acids. The V gene's germline CDR1 is LGHDT and CDR2 YNNKEL (reference sequence). V gave up 0 bases and J gave up 11 bases, with 13 bases separating them. The CDR3 reads CASSQEVAAGAFF. CDR3 bases: TGTGCCAGCAGCCAAGAGGTCGCGGCCGGCGCTTTCTTT. Together with reference TRBV3-1 and TRBJ1-1, the CDR3 gives the full variable domain: DTAVSQTPKYLVTQMGNDKSIKCEQNLGHDTMYWYKQDSKKFLKIMFSYNNKELIINETVPNRFSPKSPDKAHLNLHINSLELGDSAVYFCASSQEVAAGAFFGQGTRLTVV.

The chain employs TRBV4-1 and TRBJ2-5; no reliable D call. The length of the CDR3 is 15 residues. The germline V gene encodes CDR1 MGHRA and CDR2 YSYEKL. Trimming removed 1 base at V and 4 bases at J, with 13 bases between. CDR3 sequence reads: CASSQVVPTGETQYF. The CDR3 region has the DNA TGCGCCAGCAGCCAAGTTGTCCCGACTGGAGAGACCCAGTACTTC.